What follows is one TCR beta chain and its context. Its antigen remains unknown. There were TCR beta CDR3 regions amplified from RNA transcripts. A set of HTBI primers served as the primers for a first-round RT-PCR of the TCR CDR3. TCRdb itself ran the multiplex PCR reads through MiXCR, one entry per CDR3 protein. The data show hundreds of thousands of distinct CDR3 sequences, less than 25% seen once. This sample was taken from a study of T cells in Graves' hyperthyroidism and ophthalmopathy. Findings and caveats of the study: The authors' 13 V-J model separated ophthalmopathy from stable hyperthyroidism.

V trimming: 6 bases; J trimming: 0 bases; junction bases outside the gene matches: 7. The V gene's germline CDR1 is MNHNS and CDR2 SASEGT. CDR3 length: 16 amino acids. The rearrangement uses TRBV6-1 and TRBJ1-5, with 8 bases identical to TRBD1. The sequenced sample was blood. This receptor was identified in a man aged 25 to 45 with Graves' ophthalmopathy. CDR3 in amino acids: CASRSGTGYSNQPQHF. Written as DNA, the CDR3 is TGTGCCAGCAGATCCGGGACAGGATATAGCAATCAGCCCCAGCATTTT.